A selection of T cell receptor beta chains follows, all from one sample in a study of cytomegalovirus exposure and HLA in healthy donors. The table came from immunoSEQ multiplex PCR; TCRdb's copy has only in-frame clones and leaves some out. The sample holds roughly 56,000 clones, 87% seen once. Sequencing used PBMCs. These receptors all stem from a man between 18 and 29 years old in good health and CMV-seronegative. The CDR3 runs from the conserved cysteine through the conserved F or W. D genes are given only for firm matches.

J: TRBJ1-1
D: TRBD1
length: 15
V: TRBV11-3
CDR3: CASSLGTGGNTEAFF

J: TRBJ2-3
D: TRBD2
length: 17
V: TRBV7-6
CDR3: CASSVSTLAGGRDTQYF

J: TRBJ2-7
D: -
length: 12
V: TRBV10-1
CDR3: CAVPPNHYEQYF

J: TRBJ2-1
D: TRBD1
length: 13
V: TRBV6-5
CDR3: CASRGTGLNEQFF

J: TRBJ2-7
D: -
length: 13
V: TRBV11-1
CDR3: CASSEGRGIEQYF

J: TRBJ2-5
D: TRBD2
length: 16
V: TRBV4-1
CDR3: CASSQGASGDPETQYF

J: TRBJ1-1
D: TRBD1
length: 14
V: TRBV5-4
CDR3: CASSPQGGNTEAFF

J: TRBJ1-6
D: TRBD1
length: 15
V: TRBV10-2
CDR3: CASSPVPGQASALHF

J: TRBJ1-1
D: -
length: 14
V: TRBV6-1
CDR3: CASSPETGSTEAFF

J: TRBJ2-3
D: TRBD1
length: 17
V: TRBV15
CDR3: CATSRAPGQGATDTQYF

J: TRBJ1-6
D: -
length: 14
V: TRBV7-6
CDR3: CASSFQATNSPLHF

J: TRBJ2-2
D: -
length: 14
V: TRBV7-2
CDR3: CASGVGANTGELFF

J: TRBJ1-6
D: -
length: 13
V: TRBV28
CDR3: CASRARYNSPLHF

J: TRBJ1-5
D: TRBD1
length: 13
V: TRBV4-1
CDR3: CASSQDRAQPQHF

J: TRBJ2-7
D: -
length: 14
V: TRBV30
CDR3: CAWSASDSLDEQYF

J: TRBJ1-5
D: TRBD1
length: 16
V: TRBV18
CDR3: CASSVSTGGASQPQHF

J: TRBJ1-2
D: TRBD1
length: 15
V: TRBV6-4
CDR3: CASSDGDSEVGGYTF

J: TRBJ2-1
D: -
length: 14
V: TRBV10-3
CDR3: CAISKGQPSNEQFF

J: TRBJ2-3
D: TRBD1
length: 14
V: TRBV6-1
CDR3: CASSWTGGTDTQYF

J: TRBJ1-6
D: -
length: 18
V: TRBV4-1
CDR3: CASSLQGPGGAYNSPLHF

J: TRBJ1-1
D: -
length: 12
V: TRBV11-2
CDR3: CASSFTGPEAFF

J: TRBJ2-2
D: TRBD1
length: 13
V: TRBV28
CDR3: CASTRGTGVELFF

J: TRBJ2-7
D: TRBD1
length: 12
V: TRBV29-1
CDR3: CSAGDRGREQYF

J: TRBJ2-3
D: -
length: 15
V: TRBV14
CDR3: CASSQEQGLPDTQYF